A selection of T cell receptor beta chains follows, all from one sample in a study of cytomegalovirus exposure and HLA in healthy donors. The repertoire was sequenced with immunoSEQ multiplex PCR; TCRdb's copy has only in-frame clones and lacks some. The sample consists of about 160,000 clones, approximately 79% of them appearing once. Sequencing was performed on PBMCs. The receptors were sampled from a man aged 35 to 55 in good health and CMV-seropositive. The CDR3 runs from the conserved cysteine through the conserved F or W. Each record gives: V gene, J gene, D gene, clone size, CDR3 DNA, CDR3 protein. A D gene is named only where the DNA matches it firmly. Clone sizes are given selectively: once, few, many, or a class where the clone is expanded.

V: TRBV13; J: TRBJ1-1; D: -; size: -; DNA: TGTGCCAGCAGCCCCGACATGGACACTGAAGCTTTCTTT; CDR3: CASSPDMDTEAFF
V: TRBV5-1; J: TRBJ2-3; D: -; size: few; DNA: TGCGCCAGCAGCAGCATTCCGGGAGATACGCAGTATTTT; CDR3: CASSSIPGDTQYF
V: TRBV4-3; J: TRBJ1-1; D: TRBD1; size: -; DNA: TGCGCCAGCAGCCAATATACCGGGACAGGGTCGAACACTGAAGCTTTCTTT; CDR3: CASSQYTGTGSNTEAFF
V: TRBV29-1; J: TRBJ1-1; D: -; size: -; DNA: TGCAGCGTGCATCCAGGGACTGAAGCTTTCTTT; CDR3: CSVHPGTEAFF
V: TRBV27; J: TRBJ2-1; D: TRBD2; size: -; DNA: TGTGCCAGCAGTTTATCGGGTAGCGGGGGGGCCCTCGACAATGAGCAGTTCTTC; CDR3: CASSLSGSGGALDNEQFF
V: TRBV5-1; J: TRBJ2-7; D: TRBD2; size: -; DNA: TGCGCCAGCAGCGGGGTAGCGGGGGAATACGAGCAGTACTTC; CDR3: CASSGVAGEYEQYF
V: TRBV4-3; J: TRBJ2-2; D: TRBD2; size: -; DNA: TGCGCCAGCAGCCCCCCGGGAGGCGGGGGAACCGGGGAGCTGTTTTTT; CDR3: CASSPPGGGGTGELFF
V: TRBV25-1; J: TRBJ1-6; D: -; size: -; DNA: TGTGCCAGCAGTGCCGGGAATAATTCACCCCTCCACTTT; CDR3: CASSAGNNSPLHF
V: TRBV11-1; J: TRBJ2-6; D: -; size: -; DNA: TGTGCCAGCAGCTCCTTATTTTTCTCTGGGGCCAACGTCCTGACTTTC; CDR3: CASSSLFFSGANVLTF
V: TRBV2; J: TRBJ2-1; D: -; size: -; DNA: TGTGCCAGCAGTGAAGCCTCGACGTTCCCCGAGGATGAGCAGTTCTTC; CDR3: CASSEASTFPEDEQFF
V: TRBV18; J: TRBJ2-7; D: -; size: -; DNA: TGTGCCAGCTCCCCAAGCACACAGGAAAGATCCTACGAGCAGTACTTC; CDR3: CASSPSTQERSYEQYF
V: TRBV5-1; J: TRBJ2-7; D: -; size: few; DNA: TGCGCCAGCAGCTTGTTTAGGGGTTACGAGCAGTACTTC; CDR3: CASSLFRGYEQYF
V: TRBV15; J: TRBJ2-7; D: TRBD1; size: -; DNA: TGTGCCACCAGCAGAGACCCCCCCGACAGGGGCAGGCCTACCTACGAGCAGTACTTC; CDR3: CATSRDPPDRGRPTYEQYF
V: TRBV4-1; J: TRBJ2-7; D: TRBD1; size: -; DNA: TGCGCCAGCAGCCAAGGACAGGGGACCTGGTACGAGCAGTACTTC; CDR3: CASSQGQGTWYEQYF
V: TRBV7-9; J: TRBJ2-7; D: -; size: -; DNA: TGTTCCAGCAGCCCACATTTGATCCAGCTTAGGGGCAGGGGGGACGAGCAGTACTTC; CDR3: CSSSPHLIQLRGRGDEQYF
V: TRBV25-1; J: TRBJ2-7; D: -; size: few; DNA: TGTGCCAGCAGTGAATTGGTTCGGGGTGAGATTGGCTACGAGCAGTACTTC; CDR3: CASSELVRGEIGYEQYF
V: TRBV4-3; J: TRBJ1-5; D: TRBD1; size: once; DNA: TGCGCCAGCAGCCAGGACGGGACAGGCTACAATCAGCCCCAGCATTTT; CDR3: CASSQDGTGYNQPQHF
V: TRBV11-2; J: TRBJ1-4; D: -; size: -; DNA: TGTGCCAGCAGACCGACAGCCTCTAATGAAAAACTGTTTTTT; CDR3: CASRPTASNEKLFF
V: TRBV4-3; J: TRBJ1-3; D: -; size: few; DNA: TGCGCCAGCAGCCAAGATCCGGGAGGCTCTGGAAACACCATATATTTT; CDR3: CASSQDPGGSGNTIYF
V: TRBV5-4; J: TRBJ2-5; D: -; size: -; DNA: TGTGCCAGCAGCCAAGGGCGGGGAGGAAACGTGGAGACCCAGTACTTC; CDR3: CASSQGRGGNVETQYF
V: TRBV19; J: TRBJ1-1; D: TRBD1; size: -; DNA: TGTGCCAGTAGTCCAAGGACAGGGCCCAACACTGAAGCTTTCTTT; CDR3: CASSPRTGPNTEAFF
V: TRBV4-3; J: TRBJ2-7; D: -; size: -; DNA: TGCGCCAGCAGCCAAGACCGACAGGCTTGGGACGAGCAGTACTTC; CDR3: CASSQDRQAWDEQYF
V: TRBV5-1; J: TRBJ2-7; D: TRBD1; size: -; DNA: TGCGCCAGCAGCTTGGAAATCGGACAGGGATCTTCCGAGCAGTACTTC; CDR3: CASSLEIGQGSSEQYF
V: TRBV5-6; J: TRBJ1-2; D: TRBD1; size: -; DNA: TGTGCCAGCAGCTGGACAGGCTATGGCTACACCTTC; CDR3: CASSWTGYGYTF
V: TRBV4-1; J: TRBJ2-1; D: -; size: -; DNA: TGCGCCAGCAGCCAACCGGTGAATGAGCAGTTCTTC; CDR3: CASSQPVNEQFF
V: TRBV11-1; J: TRBJ2-2; D: TRBD1; size: -; DNA: TGTGCCAGCAGCTTCCAGGACAGGGAGTTCACCGGGGAGCTGTTTTTT; CDR3: CASSFQDREFTGELFF
V: TRBV27; J: TRBJ1-1; D: -; size: few; DNA: TGTGCCAGCAGTGTACAGGGCGGAGGAACTGAAGCTTTCTTT; CDR3: CASSVQGGGTEAFF
V: TRBV30; J: TRBJ2-2; D: -; size: -; DNA: TGTGCCTGGAGTCCCGGCCCTAGTGGCGAAAATCACTGGAGGGAGCTGTTTTTT; CDR3: CAWSPGPSGENHWRELFF
V: TRBV4-3; J: TRBJ1-2; D: -; size: -; DNA: TGCGCCAGCAGCCAAGTCGATTCCCCGGGAGGGGCCTACACCTTC; CDR3: CASSQVDSPGGAYTF
V: TRBV2; J: TRBJ1-1; D: TRBD1; size: -; DNA: TGTGCCAGCAGGCCGGGACAGTCTATTGAAGCTTTCTTT; CDR3: CASRPGQSIEAFF
V: TRBV9; J: TRBJ1-1; D: -; size: -; DNA: TGTGCCAGCAGCGCGGAGGGAAGGTTGGGGTTGAACACTGAAGCTTTCTTT; CDR3: CASSAEGRLGLNTEAFF
V: TRBV4-3; J: TRBJ1-2; D: -; size: -; DNA: TGCGCCAGCAGCCAAGATAAAGGGGTTGGCTACACCTTC; CDR3: CASSQDKGVGYTF
V: TRBV7-2; J: TRBJ1-3; D: -; size: -; DNA: TGTGCCGGAGGTCCTGCAGATGGAAACACCATATATTTT; CDR3: CAGGPADGNTIYF
V: TRBV11-2; J: TRBJ2-1; D: -; size: -; DNA: TGTGCCAGCAGTCGATCACTAGCAGAGAGCTCCTACAATGAGCAGTTCTTC; CDR3: CASSRSLAESSYNEQFF
V: TRBV6-4; J: TRBJ2-1; D: -; size: -; DNA: TGTGCCAGCAGCGCTGGGGGGAGCGAGCAGTTCTTC; CDR3: CASSAGGSEQFF
V: TRBV18; J: TRBJ1-4; D: -; size: -; DNA: TGTGCCAGCTCACCCCGGAGAACTAATGAAAAACTGTTTTTT; CDR3: CASSPRRTNEKLFF
V: TRBV6-1; J: TRBJ1-5; D: TRBD1; size: -; DNA: TGTGCCAGCAGCCAGACAGGGGATCAGCCCCAGCATTTT; CDR3: CASSQTGDQPQHF
V: TRBV7-2; J: TRBJ1-3; D: TRBD1; size: few; DNA: TGTGCCAGCAGCTTAGTAAAACAGGGGGCTGGAAACACCATATATTTT; CDR3: CASSLVKQGAGNTIYF
V: TRBV6-6; J: TRBJ2-7; D: TRBD1; size: -; DNA: TGTGCCAGCAGTGGCCGGGACAGGGGCACCTACGAGCAGTACTTC; CDR3: CASSGRDRGTYEQYF
V: TRBV7-9; J: TRBJ1-2; D: -; size: once; DNA: TGTGCCAGCAGCTTAGGGGGCGACTATGGCTACACCTTC; CDR3: CASSLGGDYGYTF
V: TRBV6-6; J: TRBJ1-5; D: -; size: few; DNA: TGTGCCAGCAGAGAGCCGACTACTAGCAATCAGCCCCAGCATTTT; CDR3: CASREPTTSNQPQHF
V: TRBV9; J: TRBJ2-1; D: TRBD1; size: once; DNA: TGTGCCAGCAGCGTACAGGGACAGGGTGGGGAGCAGTTCTTC; CDR3: CASSVQGQGGEQFF
V: TRBV5-4; J: TRBJ1-5; D: -; size: -; DNA: TGTGCCAGCAGCCCGGAGATTAATAGCAATCAGCCCCAGCATTTT; CDR3: CASSPEINSNQPQHF
V: TRBV5-1; J: TRBJ2-1; D: TRBD2; size: -; DNA: TGCGCCAGCAGCTCTTCGGGGAGTGGGACTAGCGGAACCAATGAGCAGTTCTTC; CDR3: CASSSSGSGTSGTNEQFF
V: TRBV29-1; J: TRBJ1-4; D: -; size: few; DNA: TGCAGCGTTGGGCGGGACTCAACTAATGAAAAACTGTTTTTT; CDR3: CSVGRDSTNEKLFF
V: TRBV7-2; J: TRBJ2-1; D: TRBD1; size: -; DNA: TGTGCCAGCAGCTTACATTCCGGGACAGGGGGTACTAATGAGCAGTTCTTC; CDR3: CASSLHSGTGGTNEQFF